The next 6 T cell receptor beta chains were all read from a single sample in a study of T-cell reconstitution after alpha-beta-depleted transplantation in children listed by TCRdb under 2016. Per the publication, the treatment or condition label means: allogeneic hematopoietic cell transplantation with graft depleted of TCRalphabeta T cells and CD19 B cells. The library was produced with PCR. For sequencing, an Illumina HiSeq 2500 was employed. TCR library preparation used molecular barcoding, with unique molecular identifiers applied to normalize quantification of the TCRbeta repertoire. Using fastp at Q25 and MiXCR, TCRdb reprocessed the public reads and kept productive beta chains. Each record represents a unique CDR3 protein, reported with the most common genes and DNA among its rows. For this sample there are roughly 350,000 distinct CDR3 sequences; roughly 15% appear just once. The ten largest clonotypes hold roughly 41% of the sample.

The specimen comprised PBMCs, mostly from graft donor cells, sampled 360 days after TCRalphabeta/CD19-depleted stem cell transplant. The receptors originated from a male patient under 10 years old who had a stem cell transplant for acute lymphoblastic leukemia, so the T cells may come from the graft donor.

This clonotype came up many times. The chain is built from TRBV7-3 and TRBJ2-3, with D perhaps TRBD2 (6 bases). CDR3 length: 13 residues. Trimming cost V 2 bases and J 7 bases, with 10 bases left between them. Germline CDR1 is SGHTA and CDR2 is FQGTGA. CDR3 in DNA: TGTGCCAGCAGCTTAGGCAGGGACTATACGCAGTATTTT. This encodes CASSLGRDYTQYF.

This clonotype has a handful of counts. A junction end diverges from the germline sequence, so it may reflect a read error. This sequence joins TRBV7-7 and TRBJ2-3; 9 bases align to TRBD2. Germline V gene lookup returns CDR1 SSHAT and CDR2 FNYEAQ (reference sequence). The CDR3 contains 19 residues. The CDR3 DNA sequence: TGTGCTAGCAGCTTAGGCCAGGAGCGGGAGGATGACGGGGAAGATACGCAGTATTTT. This encodes CASSLGQEREDDGEDTQYF.

The chain uses TRBV20-1 and TRBJ2-1; 8 nucleotides align to TRBD2. This CDR3 contains 13 residues. Germline V gene lookup returns CDR1 DFQATT and CDR2 SNEGSKA (reference sequence). With V trimmed by 5 bases and J by 3 bases, 3 bases remained unmatched. CDR3 bases: TGCAGTGCTGGGAGCGGGAGCTACAATGAGCAGTTCTTC. This encodes CSAGSGSYNEQFF.

V and J are TRBV5-1 and TRBJ2-5; 8 nucleotides line up with TRBD1. The CDR3 spans 16 residues. Germline V CDR1 and CDR2: SGHRS, YFSETQ. V lost 1 base to trimming and J lost 1 base; unmatched junction nucleotides: 6. The CDR3 here is CASSLPLGQAQETQYF. DNA of the CDR3: TGCGCCAGCAGCTTGCCCCTGGGACAGGCCCAAGAGACCCAGTACTTC.

This chain links TRBV4-3 with TRBJ2-6; TRBD1 is a possible D gene (6 bases). The germline V gene encodes CDR1 LGHNA and CDR2 YSLEER. This CDR3 is 16 amino acids long. The V and J ends lost 0 bases and 4 bases respectively, with 10 bases between them. The CDR3 region is CASSQDTGPGANVLTF. The CDR3 nucleotides read TGCGCCAGCAGCCAAGACACAGGGCCCGGGGCCAACGTCCTGACTTTC.

This clonotype was seen a handful of times. This chain joins TRBV3-1 and TRBJ2-3; TRBD1 or TRBD2 may be the D gene (5 bases each). CDR1 is LGHDT and CDR2 is YNNKEL in the germline V gene (reference sequence). The V end lost 3 bases, the J end lost 0 bases, and 25 bases lay between the germline ends. The CDR3 is 20 residues long. In DNA, the CDR3 is TGTGCCAGCAGCCAGGGTTTCGGGACGGAGCGTTGGGAGAGCACAGATACGCAGTATTTT. As protein: CASSQGFGTERWESTDTQYF.